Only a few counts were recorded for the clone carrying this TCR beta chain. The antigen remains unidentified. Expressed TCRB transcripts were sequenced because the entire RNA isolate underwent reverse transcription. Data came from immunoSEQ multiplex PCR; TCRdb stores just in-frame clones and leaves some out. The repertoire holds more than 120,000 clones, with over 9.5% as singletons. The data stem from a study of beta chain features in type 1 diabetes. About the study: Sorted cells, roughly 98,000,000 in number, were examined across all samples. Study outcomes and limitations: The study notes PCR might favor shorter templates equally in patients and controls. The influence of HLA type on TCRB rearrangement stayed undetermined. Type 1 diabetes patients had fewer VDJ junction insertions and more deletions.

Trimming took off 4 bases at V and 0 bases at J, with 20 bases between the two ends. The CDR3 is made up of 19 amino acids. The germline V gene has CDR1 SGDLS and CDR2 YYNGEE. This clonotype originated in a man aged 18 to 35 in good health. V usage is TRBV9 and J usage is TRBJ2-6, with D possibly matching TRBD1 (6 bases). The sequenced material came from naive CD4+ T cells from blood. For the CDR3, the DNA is TGTGCCAGCAGCCCTAGAGGCACAGGGTTTACCTCTGGGGCCAACGTCCTGACTTTC. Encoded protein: CASSPRGTGFTSGANVLTF.